The rows below give T cell receptor beta chains drawn from one sample of a study of T cell repertoires in ileal Crohn's disease. Clones were read by immunoSEQ multiplex PCR, and TCRdb kept only the in-frame ones, dropping some. The data show some 11,000 clones, around 87% seen once. Sequencing was performed on ileal tissue. The receptors originated from an adult with Crohn's disease. Both conserved end residues are part of each CDR3. D genes are given only for firm matches. Size is omitted from some rows. Given values are once, few, many or a class for expanded clones.

CDR3nt: TGTGCCAGCAGCATCCGACAGGGCGGCACTGAAGCTTTCTTT
CDR3aa: CASSIRQGGTEAFF
v_gene: TRBV9
abundance: NA
j_gene: TRBJ1-1
d_gene: TRBD1

CDR3nt: TGTGCTAGTGGCTGGTACCTCGGACAGGGCCCTAATGGCAATCAGCCCCAGCATTTT
CDR3aa: CASGWYLGQGPNGNQPQHF
v_gene: TRBV12-5
abundance: NA
j_gene: TRBJ1-5
d_gene: TRBD1

CDR3nt: TGTGCCAGCAGTCCGACTAGCGGAAACACCGGGGAGCTGTTTTTT
CDR3aa: CASSPTSGNTGELFF
v_gene: TRBV2
abundance: NA
j_gene: TRBJ2-2
d_gene: TRBD2

CDR3nt: TGTGCCAGCTCCCCCGCCGGGACCGACAACACCATATATTTT
CDR3aa: CASSPAGTDNTIYF
v_gene: TRBV18
abundance: NA
j_gene: TRBJ1-3
d_gene: NA

CDR3nt: TGTGCCAGCAGCATCGGGGACAACCAAGAGACCCAGTACTTC
CDR3aa: CASSIGDNQETQYF
v_gene: TRBV5-6
abundance: NA
j_gene: TRBJ2-5
d_gene: NA

CDR3nt: TGTGCCAGCAGTTTCCCTGGGACTACCCGGAGACTGTTCTTC
CDR3aa: CASSFPGTTRRLFF
v_gene: TRBV27
abundance: NA
j_gene: TRBJ2-1
d_gene: TRBD2

CDR3nt: TGCGCCAGCAGTGAGTCGGGCAGGACTGAAGCTTTCTTT
CDR3aa: CASSESGRTEAFF
v_gene: TRBV6-5
abundance: NA
j_gene: TRBJ1-1
d_gene: NA

CDR3nt: TGTGCCGTGAGGGGGAACACTGAAGCTTTCTTT
CDR3aa: CAVRGNTEAFF
v_gene: TRBV6-1
abundance: once
j_gene: TRBJ1-1
d_gene: NA

CDR3nt: TGTGCCGTTCATCCCGGGACAGGGAATTCACCCCTCCACTTT
CDR3aa: CAVHPGTGNSPLHF
v_gene: TRBV6-5
abundance: NA
j_gene: TRBJ1-6
d_gene: TRBD1

CDR3nt: TGCGCCAGCAGCCAAACGGGACAGGGGAATGAAAAACTGTTTTTT
CDR3aa: CASSQTGQGNEKLFF
v_gene: TRBV4-3
abundance: NA
j_gene: TRBJ1-4
d_gene: TRBD1

CDR3nt: TGTGCCAGCCTTATTAGCGGGGCTCACAATGAGCAGTTCTTC
CDR3aa: CASLISGAHNEQFF
v_gene: TRBV13
abundance: NA
j_gene: TRBJ2-1
d_gene: TRBD2

CDR3nt: TGTGCCAGCAGCAAGACAGGGGGCGGCGGGGAGCTGTTTTTT
CDR3aa: CASSKTGGGGELFF
v_gene: TRBV9
abundance: NA
j_gene: TRBJ2-2
d_gene: TRBD1

CDR3nt: TGTGCCAGCTCACCACCGGTGAACACCGGGGAGCTGTTTTTT
CDR3aa: CASSPPVNTGELFF
v_gene: TRBV18
abundance: NA
j_gene: TRBJ2-2
d_gene: NA

CDR3nt: TGTGCCAGCAGCTTAGGACGGCTAAATTCACCCCTCCACTTT
CDR3aa: CASSLGRLNSPLHF
v_gene: TRBV7-2
abundance: NA
j_gene: TRBJ1-6
d_gene: NA

CDR3nt: TGTGCCAGCAGTGAAAGGGACAATCAGCCCCAGCATTTT
CDR3aa: CASSERDNQPQHF
v_gene: TRBV6-1
abundance: NA
j_gene: TRBJ1-5
d_gene: NA

CDR3nt: TGTGCCAGCAGCCCTACCTCTGCATCGGCTGCAGCTTTCTTT
CDR3aa: CASSPTSASAAAFF
v_gene: TRBV28
abundance: NA
j_gene: TRBJ1-1
d_gene: NA